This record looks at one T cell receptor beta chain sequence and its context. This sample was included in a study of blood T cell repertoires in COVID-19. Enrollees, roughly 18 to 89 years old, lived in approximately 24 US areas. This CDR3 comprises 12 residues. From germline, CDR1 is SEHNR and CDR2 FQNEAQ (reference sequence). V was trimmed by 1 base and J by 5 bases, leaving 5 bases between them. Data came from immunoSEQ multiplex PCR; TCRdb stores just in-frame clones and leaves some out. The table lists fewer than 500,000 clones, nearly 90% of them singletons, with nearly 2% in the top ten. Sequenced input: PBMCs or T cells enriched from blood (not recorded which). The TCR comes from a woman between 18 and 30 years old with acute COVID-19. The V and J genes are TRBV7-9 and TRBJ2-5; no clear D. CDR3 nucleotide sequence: TGTGCCAGCAGCTTAGGTATGGAGACCCAGTACTTC. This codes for CASSLGMETQYF.